This entry is about one T cell receptor (beta chain). No antigen is known for it. The sequenced template was cDNA made from the entire isolated RNA. Sequencing used immunoSEQ multiplex PCR; TCRdb keeps in-frame clones, though not all of them. The sample records almost 350,000 clones, roughly 21% being singletons. The data derive from a study of beta chain features in type 1 diabetes. On the study more broadly: Across all samples, over 85 million sorted cells were examined. Study conclusions and caveats: Compared with healthy donors, patients appeared to share more similar naive, central memory and regulatory TCRB repertoires. Sequencing of cDNA might inflate the share of cells that strongly express TCR.

The junction had 8 bases not matched to a gene; V was cut back by 6 bases and J by 0 bases. Germline V gene data show CDR1 as LGHNT and CDR2 as FRNRAP. This CDR3 spans 16 amino acids. The chain is built from TRBV12-5 and TRBJ1-2; TRBD1 aligns across 9 bases. The TCR originated in a woman younger than 35 in good health. The sequenced sample consisted of naive CD4+ T cells from blood. CDR3 residues: CASGTGTGTANYGYTF. The CDR3 DNA reads as TGTGCTAGTGGCACCGGGACAGGGACAGCTAACTATGGCTACACCTTC.